This T cell receptor (beta chain) was sequenced in a study of CD8 T cells in Susac syndrome. Study background: Sequenced Susac syndrome patients included over 5 with active disease and 8 or 9 who were in remission.

cDNA came from about 0.5 to 1 ug RNA primed by random hexamers. TCRdb re-analysed the immunoSEQ multiplex PCR reads in MiXCR, keeping a single row per CDR3 protein. Of over 80,000 distinct CDR3 sequences listed, around 94% are singletons. This clonotype has just a few counts. The sequencing sample was made of CD8+ T cells from PBMCs. This clonotype was obtained from a human donor with Susac syndrome.

CDR3 protein: CSASIRQGNQPQHF. In DNA form, the CDR3 reads TGCAGTGCTAGTATCAGGCAGGGAAATCAGCCCCAGCATTTT. The chain is built from TRBV20-1 and TRBJ1-5, with D possibly matching TRBD1 (5 bases). The CDR3 sequence is 14 residues long. Germline-derived CDR1 and CDR2 are DFQATT and SNEGSKA (reference sequence). Trimming shortened V by 3 bases and J by 4 bases, and 13 bases separated the two germline ends.